This is a list of T cell receptor beta chains from one sample in a study of ipilimumab plus nivolumab after autologous stem cell transplantation. Sequencing used immunoSEQ multiplex PCR; TCRdb keeps in-frame clones, though not all of them. The profile shows tens of thousands of clones, more than 70% of them singletons. Sequences were derived from PBMCs, sampled in a trial of ipilimumab plus nivolumab as post-transplant consolidation. These receptors came from a male donor with multiple myeloma. The CDR3 runs from the conserved cysteine through the conserved F or W. Each record gives: V gene, clone size, D gene, J gene, CDR3 DNA, CDR3 protein. The D gene is left open where the match is weak. Size is stated for part of the rows, as once, few or many counts, or as a class when the clone is expanded.

TRBV14,.,.,TRBJ2-7,TGTGCCAGCAGCCAAGGGCTAGTATTCGAGCAGTACTTC,CASSQGLVFEQYF
TRBV4-3,.,.,TRBJ2-2,TGCGCCAGCAGCCCCAACAGGGCCGGGGAGCTGTTTTTT,CASSPNRAGELFF
TRBV5-6,.,.,TRBJ2-3,TGTGCCAGCAGCTTCGGGGCGTCTAGCACAGATACGCAGTATTTT,CASSFGASSTDTQYF
TRBV5-4,.,TRBD2,TRBJ2-7,TGTGCCAGCAGCCGACTAGCGGGAACTTGGGAGCAGTACTTC,CASSRLAGTWEQYF
TRBV9,.,TRBD1,TRBJ2-1,TGTGCCAGCAGCAGAACCCCTGCAGGGACAGGGGGTAATGAGCAGTTCTTC,CASSRTPAGTGGNEQFF
TRBV6-1,.,TRBD1,TRBJ2-6,TGTGCCAGCAGTGAAGAGGACAGGCACTCTGGGGCCAACGTCCTGACTTTC,CASSEEDRHSGANVLTF
TRBV19,.,.,TRBJ1-1,TGTGCCAGTAGTATGGCAGGGGATTATGGCACTGAAGCTTTCTTT,CASSMAGDYGTEAFF
TRBV5-8,.,.,TRBJ2-1,TGTGCCAGCAGCGTGGGATTGAATGAGCAGTTCTTC,CASSVGLNEQFF
TRBV5-6,.,.,TRBJ2-3,TGTGCCAGCAGCTTGATAGGTCCAGATACGCAGTATTTT,CASSLIGPDTQYF
TRBV2,.,TRBD1,TRBJ1-2,TGTGCCAGCAGTGAAGCGTCGACAGGGGACTATGGCTACACCTTC,CASSEASTGDYGYTF
TRBV10-2,.,.,TRBJ1-1,TGCGCCAGCTTGCCCACCAGGGTCATGAACACTGAAGCTTTCTTT,CASLPTRVMNTEAFF
TRBV6-1,.,TRBD1,TRBJ1-2,TGTGCCAGCACTACCCCAGGGGGAAGGGGGGGCTACACCTTC,CASTTPGGRGGYTF
TRBV11-2,.,TRBD1,TRBJ2-2,TGTGCCAGCAGCCCCAGGACAGGGCCTACGAACACCGGGGAGCTGTTTTTT,CASSPRTGPTNTGELFF
TRBV5-1,.,.,TRBJ2-5,TGCGCCAGCAGCTTGAATGGGGGAGGAGAGACCCAGTACTTC,CASSLNGGGETQYF
TRBV20-1,.,.,TRBJ1-3,TGCAGTGCTAGAGAAGGAAACACCATATATTTT,CSAREGNTIYF
TRBV9,.,.,TRBJ1-6,TGTGCCAGCAGCGTAAGAGAGGGACGCACAAACTCACCCCTCCACTTT,CASSVREGRTNSPLHF
TRBV30,few,.,TRBJ2-7,TGTGCCTGGGAACGGAGAGGGGAGCAGTACTTC,CAWERRGEQYF
TRBV19,.,.,TRBJ2-5,TGTGCCAGTAGTATAGGGCGGGGAGAGACCCAGTACTTC,CASSIGRGETQYF
TRBV2,.,TRBD1,TRBJ2-3,TGTGCCAGCGTCCGAGGGGGCGAGGCGGATACGCAGTATTTT,CASVRGGEADTQYF
TRBV28,.,.,TRBJ1-5,TGTGCCAGCGACCGGGCCGACGGGAGCAATCAGCCCCAGCATTTT,CASDRADGSNQPQHF
TRBV2,.,TRBD1,TRBJ1-5,TGTGCCAGCAGTGGGGGGACAGGGGTTAATCAGCCCCAGCATTTT,CASSGGTGVNQPQHF
TRBV5-1,.,.,TRBJ2-5,TGCGCCAGCAGCTCCACGGCCGCGGAGACCCAGTACTTC,CASSSTAAETQYF
TRBV27,.,.,TRBJ1-6,TGTGCCAGCAGTATACAGGGCTTTGGCAATTCACCCCTCCACTTT,CASSIQGFGNSPLHF
TRBV30,.,.,TRBJ2-7,TGTGCCTGGAGTTCACGAGACGACTTAGGGCAGTACTTC,CAWSSRDDLGQYF
TRBV30,.,.,TRBJ1-1,TGTGCCTGGAGCCGAACGGAGGCGGCCGACACTGAAGCTTTCTTT,CAWSRTEAADTEAFF
TRBV2,once,TRBD1,TRBJ1-5,TGTGCCAGCAGGACCGGGACAGTAAATCAGCCCCAGCATTTT,CASRTGTVNQPQHF
TRBV11-3,.,.,TRBJ1-1,TGTGCCAGCAGCTTAGTGGCAGGAAGCACTGAAGCTTTCTTT,CASSLVAGSTEAFF
TRBV5-1,.,.,TRBJ1-1,TGCGCCAGCGGAGGGGAATGGATGAACACTGAAGCTTTCTTT,CASGGEWMNTEAFF
TRBV6-5,.,.,TRBJ1-3,TGTGCCAGCAGTCCCGACCGTTTCTCTGGAAACACCATATATTTT,CASSPDRFSGNTIYF
TRBV2,.,.,TRBJ2-7,TGTGCCAGCAGGCTGGGATCCTACGAGCAGTACTTC,CASRLGSYEQYF
TRBV5-1,.,TRBD1,TRBJ1-2,TGCGCCAGCACCCTCGACAGGGGCCCTAGCGGCTACACCTTC,CASTLDRGPSGYTF
TRBV7-8,.,.,TRBJ2-7,TGTGCCAACAGCACAAGACAGTCCGCTAGGCAGTACTTC,CANSTRQSARQYF
TRBV19,.,TRBD1,TRBJ1-2,TGTGCCAGTAAGGGACAGGGCTATGGCTACACCTTC,CASKGQGYGYTF
TRBV6-5,.,.,TRBJ2-3,TGTGCCAGCAGTCTGCGACTAGGGGCCACAGATACGCAGTATTTT,CASSLRLGATDTQYF
TRBV13,.,.,TRBJ1-2,TGTGCCAGCAGCTCCCCCAGGGTTTACTATGGCTACACCTTC,CASSSPRVYYGYTF
TRBV9,.,.,TRBJ2-2,TGTGCCAGCAGCGTAGCCGTGGGAGCCGGGGAGCTGTTTTTT,CASSVAVGAGELFF
TRBV4-2,.,.,TRBJ2-3,TGTGCCAGCAGCCAACTTCGAGAGACAGATACGCAGTATTTT,CASSQLRETDTQYF
TRBV5-1,.,TRBD2,TRBJ2-1,TGCGCCAGCAGCTTGGGACTAGCGGGGTACTACAATGAGCAGTTCTTC,CASSLGLAGYYNEQFF
TRBV14,few,.,TRBJ1-5,TGTGCCAGCAGCCGGAACAGCAATCAGCCCCAGCATTTT,CASSRNSNQPQHF
TRBV27,.,.,TRBJ2-5,TGTGCCAGCAGTTTAAGGGAAGAAGAGACCCAGTACTTC,CASSLREEETQYF
TRBV27,.,TRBD1,TRBJ2-2,TGTGCCAGCAGTTCCACGACAGGGGGAGGTATCGGGGAGCTGTTTTTT,CASSSTTGGGIGELFF
TRBV13,.,TRBD2,TRBJ2-2,TGTGCCAGCAGCCCGCCTGGGAGCGGGAGGCCCGTCACCGGGGAGCTGTTTTTT,CASSPPGSGRPVTGELFF
TRBV5-1,.,TRBD1,TRBJ1-1,TGCGCCAGCAGCTTGGAATCACAGGGGCGCGGGGATGAAGCTTTCTTT,CASSLESQGRGDEAFF
TRBV29-1,once,TRBD1,TRBJ1-4,TGCAGCGTTCTCTCTCGACAGGGGGAAAAACTGTTTTTT,CSVLSRQGEKLFF
TRBV28,few,.,TRBJ1-2,TGTGCCAGCAGGGGTCCCTCGGGAGGCTACACCTTC,CASRGPSGGYTF
TRBV5-1,once,.,TRBJ1-2,TGCGCCAGCAGCTTGGATCGGGGGGCGGAAGGCTACACCTTC,CASSLDRGAEGYTF